A selection of T cell receptor beta chains follows, all from one sample in a study of T cell responses to AZD1222 COVID-19 vaccine. Measured with immunoSEQ multiplex PCR; TCRdb has only the in-frame clones, and not every one. The sample has 130,000 to 150,000 clones, approximately 78% seen once. Here the sequenced sample was peripheral blood, taken on day 0 of MenACWY control vaccination. The receptors were gathered from an adult in good health. CDR3s include the opening cysteine and the closing phenylalanine or tryptophan.

v_gene: TRBV18; CDR3aa: CASSPGQGGGEKLFF
v_gene: TRBV10-2; CDR3aa: CASSESPAGKLFF
v_gene: TRBV3-1/TRBV3-2; CDR3aa: CASSHASGGNEQFF
v_gene: TRBV6-5; CDR3aa: CASSYLGTSSGELFF
v_gene: TRBV13; CDR3aa: CASSLGPGDNQPQHF
v_gene: TRBV6-5; CDR3aa: CASSKKGNTEAFF
v_gene: TRBV4-1; CDR3aa: CASSHPGQGATDTQYF
v_gene: TRBV9; CDR3aa: CASSAGTLYNEQFF
v_gene: TRBV6-5; CDR3aa: CASSYSTFTNTQYF
v_gene: TRBV23-1; CDR3aa: CASSRTSPSKNIQYF